This T cell receptor (beta chain) was sequenced for a study of blood T cell repertoires in COVID-19. Study-wide context: Samples taken during acute and convalescent COVID-19 were collected in the United States, Italy and Spain. The cDNA or gDNA used as material had been derived from T cells, B-cell-depleted T cells, or PBMCs.

This clone occurred a few times. Per the original methods: From reference gene primer amplification, estimates of nucleated cell counts were derived. Sequencing was performed with immunoSEQ multiplex PCR; in TCRdb, only in-frame clones are kept and a portion is missing. From that table come the V and J calls and clone size; the DNA was used to work out D and trimming. The sample lists some 99,000 clones, under 90% seen once, with approximately 7% in the top ten. Per the germline V gene, CDR1 is SGHVS and CDR2 is FNYEAQ. The length of the CDR3 is 15 residues. V lost 5 bases, J lost 4 bases, and 9 bases stayed unmatched.

Input material: peripheral blood. This clonotype was sampled from a woman in her forties or fifties with acute or convalescent COVID-19. The chain recombines TRBV7-6 with TRBJ2-7; 9 bases line up with TRBD1. The CDR3: CASSLSGTGSYEQYF. For the CDR3, the DNA is TGTGCCAGCAGCCTATCCGGGACAGGGAGTTACGAGCAGTACTTC. The whole variable domain, filled in from reference TRBV7-6 and TRBJ2-7, reads GAGVSQSPRYKVTKRGQDVALRCDPISGHVSLYWYRQALGQGPEFLTYFNYEAQQDKSGLPNDRFSAERPEGSISTLTIQRTEQRDSAMYRCASSLSGTGSYEQYFGPGTRLTVT.